One and the same sample provided the 6 T cell receptor beta chains below, sequenced in a study of blood T cell repertoires in COVID-19. Clones were sequenced by immunoSEQ multiplex PCR, and TCRdb holds only the in-frame ones, with some missing. Here the sample spans over 250,000 clones, approximately 86% being singletons. Sample: peripheral blood. These receptors all stem from a man aged 35-49 years who had recovered from COVID-19.

The chain is built from TRBV7-2 and TRBJ1-2; TRBD1 might be the D (5 bases). Germline V gene data show CDR1 as SGHTA and CDR2 as FQGNSA. The CDR3 length is 14 residues. Trimming stripped 5 bases from V and 9 bases from J, with 19 bases between. For the CDR3, the DNA is TGTGCCAGCAGCCCAGCCGCGACGGGACTTAGCTACACCTTC. It is translated as CASSPAATGLSYTF.

The genes are TRBV19 and TRBJ1-4; 7 nucleotides agree with TRBD1. CDR3 length: 15 amino acids. Trimming at V came to 5 bases and at J to 8 bases, leaving 11 bases not matched to a gene. Germline CDR1 and CDR2: LNHDA and SQIVND (reference sequence). The CDR3 is CASSARRQGGEKLFF. The CDR3 DNA sequence: TGTGCCAGTAGTGCAAGACGACAGGGAGGAGAAAAACTGTTTTTT.

The J gene is TRBJ2-6, the V gene TRBV2, with D tentatively TRBD1 (5 bases). The CDR3 consists of 14 residues. V gave up 7 bases and J gave up 4 bases, with 11 bases separating them. CDR1 and CDR2 from the germline V gene are SNHLY and FYNNEI. The CDR3 DNA is TGTGCCAGCAAGTCAGGGATCGGGGCCAACGTCCTGACTTTC. It translates to CASKSGIGANVLTF.

V usage is TRBV7-2 and J usage is TRBJ2-5; no clear D gene. CDR3 length: 12 residues. The germline CDR1 and CDR2 sequences are SGHTA and FQGNSA. V shed 5 bases and J shed 6 bases, with 10 bases lying between them. The CDR3 bases are TGTGCCAGCAGCCCGCCGGTTCAGACCCAGTACTTC. Translation: CASSPPVQTQYF.

This sequence joins TRBV5-1 and TRBJ2-7; 7 bases align to TRBD1. After removal of 4 bases from V and 6 bases from J, the junction contained 7 bases not matched to a gene. The length of the CDR3 is 13 residues. Germline-derived CDR1 and CDR2 are SGHRS and YFSETQ. The CDR3 spells CASSNTGAGEQYF. The CDR3 nucleotides are TGCGCCAGCAGCAATACAGGGGCTGGCGAGCAGTACTTC.

The J gene is TRBJ2-3, the V gene TRBV28; D may be TRBD2 (6 bases). Between the trimmed V and J ends, which lost 2 bases and 6 bases, there was a span of 18 bases. Germline CDR1 MDHEN, CDR2 SYDVKM. This CDR3 region has 16 residues. CDR3 region: CASSLEGSAGWDTQYF. In DNA, the CDR3 is TGTGCCAGCAGTTTAGAAGGCTCGGCGGGGTGGGATACGCAGTATTTT.